This T cell receptor (beta chain) was identified in a study of cytomegalovirus exposure and HLA in healthy donors. Whole-study context: The roughly 130 validation repertoires were reported in a later analysis to have been generated on the same platform as the roughly 700 first-cohort repertoires. The study's findings and limits: A subsequent analysis found that TCR clusters from the first cohort also tended to co-occur in the 120 or so validation repertoires, with about 94% of cluster scores above 0. Reported results showed that the classifier diagnosed cytomegalovirus status with high specificity and sensitivity.

The data were produced by immunoSEQ multiplex PCR, yet TCRdb's version contains in-frame clones alone and is incomplete. In the table there are some 120,000 clones, roughly 89% of which are singletons. Germline lookup yields CDR1 LNHDA and CDR2 SQIVND (reference sequence). The CDR3 runs to 13 residues. The V end was cut by 3 bases, the J end by 2 bases, with 8 bases between. This clone has more than one count but fewer than ten. Its target is unknown. The chain carries TRBV19 and TRBJ2-7; D ambiguous. This receptor was obtained from a woman under 30 in good health and CMV-seronegative. What was sequenced was PBMCs. The CDR3 sequence is CASSISVAYEQYF. As DNA, the CDR3 is TGTGCCAGTAGTATCAGCGTCGCCTACGAGCAGTACTTC.